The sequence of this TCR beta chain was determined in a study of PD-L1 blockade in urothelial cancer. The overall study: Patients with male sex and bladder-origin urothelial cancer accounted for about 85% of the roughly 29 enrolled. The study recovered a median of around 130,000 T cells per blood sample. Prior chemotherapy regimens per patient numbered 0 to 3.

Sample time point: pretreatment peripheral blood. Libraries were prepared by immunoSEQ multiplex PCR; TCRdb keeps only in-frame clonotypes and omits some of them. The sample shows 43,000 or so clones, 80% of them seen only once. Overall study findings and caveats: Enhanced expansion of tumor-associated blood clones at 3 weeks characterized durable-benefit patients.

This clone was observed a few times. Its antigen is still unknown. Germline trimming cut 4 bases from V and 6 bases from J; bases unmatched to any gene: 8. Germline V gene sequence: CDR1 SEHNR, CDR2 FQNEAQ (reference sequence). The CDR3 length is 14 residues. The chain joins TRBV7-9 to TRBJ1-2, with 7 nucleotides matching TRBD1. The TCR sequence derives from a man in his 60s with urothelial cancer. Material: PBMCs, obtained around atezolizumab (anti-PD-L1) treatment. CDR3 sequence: CASSYSTQGDGYTF. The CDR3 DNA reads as TGTGCCAGCAGCTACTCGACGCAGGGGGATGGCTACACCTTC.